What follows describes a single TCR beta chain. The sample comes from a study of blood T cell repertoires in COVID-19. Study as a whole: T cells, B-cell-depleted T cells, or PBMCs supplied cDNA or gDNA.

CDR1 is MNHEY, CDR2 SMNVEV, per germline (reference sequence). CDR3 length: 15 residues. Trimming stripped 8 bases from V and 6 bases from J, with 23 bases between. Assay: immunoSEQ multiplex PCR; the TCRdb copy retains only in-frame clones and omits some. The table lists about 170,000 clones, around 81% of them singletons, with about a tenth in the top ten. This clonotype was obtained from a man aged 65-85 years with active or convalescent COVID-19. The rearrangement uses TRBV27 and TRBJ2-7, with D possibly TRBD1 on 6 matching bases. Material for sequencing was peripheral blood. The CDR3 DNA is TGTGCCAGCCGTGACTGGGTGGGGCGAGGGGGCGAGCAGTACTTC. Its protein is CASRDWVGRGGEQYF.